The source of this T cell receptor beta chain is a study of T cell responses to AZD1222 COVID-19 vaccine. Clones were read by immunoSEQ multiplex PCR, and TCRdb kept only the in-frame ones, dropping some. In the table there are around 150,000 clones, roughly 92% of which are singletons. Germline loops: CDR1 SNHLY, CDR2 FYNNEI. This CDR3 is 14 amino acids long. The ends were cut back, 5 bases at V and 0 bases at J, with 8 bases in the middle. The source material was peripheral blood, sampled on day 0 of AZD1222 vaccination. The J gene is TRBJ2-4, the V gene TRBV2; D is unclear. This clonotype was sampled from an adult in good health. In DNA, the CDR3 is TGTGCCAGCAGTCGCCTAGGAGCCAAAAACATTCAGTACTTC. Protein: CASSRLGAKNIQYF. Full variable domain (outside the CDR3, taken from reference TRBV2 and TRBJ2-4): EPEVTQTPSHQVTQMGQEVILRCVPISNHLYFYWYRQILGQKVEFLVSFYNNEISEKSEIFDDQFSVERPDGSNFTLKIRSTKLEDSAMYFCASSRLGAKNIQYFGAGTRLSVL.